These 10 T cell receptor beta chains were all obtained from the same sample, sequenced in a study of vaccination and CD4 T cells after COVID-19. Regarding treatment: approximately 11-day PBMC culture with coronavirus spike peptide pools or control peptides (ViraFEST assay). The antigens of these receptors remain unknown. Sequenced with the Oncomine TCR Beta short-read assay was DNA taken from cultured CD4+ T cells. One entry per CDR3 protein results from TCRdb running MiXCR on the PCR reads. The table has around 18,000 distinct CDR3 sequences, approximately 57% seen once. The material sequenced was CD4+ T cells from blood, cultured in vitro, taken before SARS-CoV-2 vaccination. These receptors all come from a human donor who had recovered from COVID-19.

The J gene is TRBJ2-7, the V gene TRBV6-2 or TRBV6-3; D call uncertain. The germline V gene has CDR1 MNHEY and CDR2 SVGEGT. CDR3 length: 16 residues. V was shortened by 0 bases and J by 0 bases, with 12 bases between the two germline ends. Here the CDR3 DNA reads TGTGCCAGCAGTTACTCGAGATGGCCCCGCTCCTACGAGCAGTACTTC. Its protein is CASSYSRWPRSYEQYF.

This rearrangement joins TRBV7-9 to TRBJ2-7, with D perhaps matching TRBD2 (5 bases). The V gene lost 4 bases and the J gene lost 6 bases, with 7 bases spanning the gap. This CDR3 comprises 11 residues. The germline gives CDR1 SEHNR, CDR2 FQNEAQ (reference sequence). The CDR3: CASSYAGEQYF. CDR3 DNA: TGTGCCAGCAGCTACGCGGGCGAGCAGTACTTC. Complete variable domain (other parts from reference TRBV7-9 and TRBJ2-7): DTGVSQNPRHKITKRGQNVTFRCDPISEHNRLYWYRQTLGQGPEFLTYFQNEAQLEKSRLLSDRFSAERPKGSFSTLEIQRTEQGDSAMYLCASSYAGEQYFGPGTRLTVT.

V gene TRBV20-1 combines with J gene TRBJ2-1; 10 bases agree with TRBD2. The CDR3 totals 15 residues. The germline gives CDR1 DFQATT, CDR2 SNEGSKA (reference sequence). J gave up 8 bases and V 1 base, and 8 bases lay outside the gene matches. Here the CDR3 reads CSARVGLAGVDEQFF. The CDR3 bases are TGCAGTGCTAGAGTAGGGCTAGCGGGAGTGGATGAGCAGTTCTTC.

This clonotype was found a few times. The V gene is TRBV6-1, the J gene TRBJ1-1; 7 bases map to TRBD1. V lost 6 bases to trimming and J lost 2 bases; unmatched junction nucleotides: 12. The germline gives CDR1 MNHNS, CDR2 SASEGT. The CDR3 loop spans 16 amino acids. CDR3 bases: TGTGCCAGCAGCCGCAGGGGGAGGGGCGGAAACACTGAAGCTTTCTTT. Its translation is CASSRRGRGGNTEAFF.

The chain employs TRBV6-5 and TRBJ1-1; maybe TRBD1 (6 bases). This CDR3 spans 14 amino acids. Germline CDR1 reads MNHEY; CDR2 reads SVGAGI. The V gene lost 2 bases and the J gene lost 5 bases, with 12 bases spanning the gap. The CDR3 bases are TGTGCCAGCAGTTACCGGGGGGCGCGGACTGAAGCTTTCTTT. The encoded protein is CASSYRGARTEAFF.

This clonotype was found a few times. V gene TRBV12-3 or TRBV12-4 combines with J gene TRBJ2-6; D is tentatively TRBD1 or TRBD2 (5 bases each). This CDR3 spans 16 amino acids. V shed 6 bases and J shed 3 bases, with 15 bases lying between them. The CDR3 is CASRGPLRVGANVLTF. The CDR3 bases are TGTGCCAGCAGGGGACCTCTTAGGGTTGGGGCCAACGTCCTGACTTTC.

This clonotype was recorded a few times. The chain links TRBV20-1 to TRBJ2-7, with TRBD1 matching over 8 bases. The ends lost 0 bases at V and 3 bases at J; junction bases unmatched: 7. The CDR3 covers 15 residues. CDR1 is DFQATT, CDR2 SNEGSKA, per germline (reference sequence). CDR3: CSARDLDRANYEQYF. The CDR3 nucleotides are TGCAGTGCTAGAGATTTGGACAGGGCTAACTACGAGCAGTACTTC.

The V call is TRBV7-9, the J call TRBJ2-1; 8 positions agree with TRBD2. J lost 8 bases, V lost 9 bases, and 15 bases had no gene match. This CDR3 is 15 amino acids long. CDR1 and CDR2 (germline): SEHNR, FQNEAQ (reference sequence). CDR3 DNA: TGTGCCAGTTCTCGACCGGGACTAGAGGGACATGAGCAGTTCTTC. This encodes CASSRPGLEGHEQFF.

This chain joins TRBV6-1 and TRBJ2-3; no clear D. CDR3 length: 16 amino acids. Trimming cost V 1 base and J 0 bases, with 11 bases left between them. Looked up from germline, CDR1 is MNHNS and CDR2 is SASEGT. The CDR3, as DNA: TGTGCCAGCAGTGAAGGCTACCTAACTAGCACAGATACGCAGTATTTT. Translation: CASSEGYLTSTDTQYF.

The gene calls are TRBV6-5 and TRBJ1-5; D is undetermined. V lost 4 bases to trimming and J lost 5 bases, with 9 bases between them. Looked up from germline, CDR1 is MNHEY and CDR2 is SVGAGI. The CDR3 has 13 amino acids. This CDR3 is CASSLAGYQPQHF. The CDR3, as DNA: TGTGCCAGCAGTTTGGCAGGTTATCAGCCCCAGCATTTT.